This T cell receptor (beta chain) was sequenced in a study of T cell repertoires in cytomegalovirus infection (dated by TCRdb to 2018 to 2020). Some background on the complete study: Donor HLA type was relevant to the analysis, because carriage of CMV infection together with the matching HLA type was indicated by public TCR beta signatures. Summary of the overall study and its limitations: The ex vivo response was dominated by HLA-C-restricted CMV-specific TCR beta clonotypes, and the single most frequent clonotype in two of eight donors was supplied by these HLA-C-restricted clonotypes. In both this cohort and an independent roughly 400-donor cohort, the cumulative frequency of public TCR beta family members distinguished carriers of CMV infection plus the relevant HLA type.

The germline V gene supplies CDR1 SGHTA and CDR2 FQGNSA. Reading from cysteine to phenylalanine, the CDR3 counts 14 amino acids. The CDR3 DNA has 42 bases and is translated from base 1. Germline trimming amounts to 4 bases on V and 4 bases on J, with 6 as the count of junction bases outside the gene matches. As for this clonotype: Its cognate antigen has yet to be identified. Base qualities are not recorded, but no much larger clone differs from it by a single base.

The sequencer was an Illumina HiSeq 1500. In TCRdb, the public reads were trimmed at Q25 with fastp and aligned with MiXCR, with productive beta chains retained. Rows are unified per CDR3 protein, each entry keeping the most common DNA and genes. This sample gives some 180,000 distinct CDR3 sequences in total; about a sixth of them show up just once. The top ten hold approximately 25% of the sample. This clonotype originated in a human donor in good health (CMV status not recorded). Some clones in this sample may be carry-over from other donors' samples. The rearranged chain carries TRBV7-2 and TRBJ1-1; 7 central nucleotides agree with TRBD1. The sample taken for sequencing was CD8+ T cells from PBMCs. The CDR3 protein is CASSSRDSPTEAFF. The DNA reads TGTGCCAGCAGCTCCCGGGACAGTCCCACTGAAGCTTTCTTT.